The 15 T cell receptor beta chains below come from one sample, sequenced in a study of T cells expressing NK-cell markers. TCRdb re-called the 5' RACE reads and shows each CDR3 protein once, DNA omitted. This sample's table reports 350,000 to 500,000 distinct CDR3 sequences. Sequencing was performed on blood T cells: a sorted CD56 or NKG2C T cell subset, CD4+ or CD8+ T cells, or bulk PBMC T cells (not recorded which). The receptors here all came from a woman between 18 and 69 years old in good health.

The rearrangement joins TRBV7-2 to TRBJ2-7. Germline V gene lookup returns CDR1 SGHTA and CDR2 FQGNSA. The CDR3 extends over 12 amino acids. The CDR3 reads CASSQTSPERYF. Variable domain in full (rest from reference TRBV7-2 and TRBJ2-7): GAGVSQSPSNKVTEKGKDVELRCDPISGHTALYWYRQSLGQGLEFLIYFQGNSAPDKSGLPSDRFSAERTGGSVSTLTIQRTQQEDSAVYLCASSQTSPERYFGPGTRLTVT.

V usage is TRBV20-1 and J usage is TRBJ2-1; with no DNA, the TCRdb D assignment of TRBD2 cannot be verified. The germline CDR1 and CDR2 sequences are DFQATT and SNEGSKA (reference sequence). The CDR3 runs 20 residues. CDR3: CSARDPQERGGRRAYNEQFF.

The J gene is TRBJ2-7, the V gene TRBV12-3 or TRBV12-4; checking the TCRdb D call of TRBD2 is not possible without DNA. CDR3 length: 15 residues. This CDR3 is CASTYRLAGAGEQYF.

Here the CDR3 reads CASSSDLPLHF. The V gene is TRBV6-6, the J gene TRBJ1-6. The CDR3 has 11 residues. The V gene's germline CDR1 is MNHNY and CDR2 SVGAGI (reference sequence).

The V and J genes are TRBV7-9 and TRBJ1-6; TCRdb selects TRBD1, and the lack of DNA leaves this call unchecked. The CDR3 extends over 16 amino acids. Germline CDR1 reads SEHNR; CDR2 reads FQNEAQ (reference sequence). The CDR3 region is CASSTTASSYNSPLHF.

The chain uses TRBV11-1 and TRBJ1-1; TCRdb names TRBD1, which stays unverified in the absence of DNA. Germline assignment: CDR1 SGHAT and CDR2 FQDESV (reference sequence). The CDR3 is 16 amino acids. CDR3 sequence: CASSRDPGHKNTEAFF.

V is TRBV29-1 and J is TRBJ2-3. The germline V gene has CDR1 SQVTM and CDR2 ANQGSEA. The CDR3 has 15 amino acids. Here the CDR3 reads CSVELRSGSGDTQYF.

This chain joins TRBV7-2 and TRBJ2-1; lacking DNA, the TRBD1 call made by TCRdb goes unchecked. The CDR3 runs 16 residues. Germline loops: CDR1 SGHTA, CDR2 FQGNSA. The CDR3 region is CASSLNRQGRINEQFF.

This chain connects TRBV12-3 or TRBV12-4 to TRBJ2-5; TCRdb's D gene call, TRBD1, goes unchecked for lack of DNA. CDR3 length: 16 residues. The CDR3 reads CASSDSYRGSQETQYF.

The chain recombines TRBV7-2 with TRBJ2-1; TCRdb selects TRBD2, and the lack of DNA leaves this call unchecked. CDR1 is SGHTA, CDR2 FQGNSA, per germline. CDR3 length: 12 residues. CDR3 sequence: CASSLILGRQFF.

The rearrangement joins TRBV7-9 to TRBJ2-1; without DNA, the TCRdb call of TRBD1 cannot be checked. This CDR3 is 15 amino acids long. CDR1 and CDR2 (germline): SEHNR, FQNEAQ (reference sequence). This chain's CDR3 is CASSFQDRGHNEQFF.

The CDR3 region is CSDDWTSSQETQYF. The chain is built from TRBV29-1 and TRBJ2-5; TCRdb returns TRBD2, unconfirmable since there is no DNA. The length of the CDR3 is 14 residues. Germline V lookup: CDR1 SQVTM, CDR2 ANQGSEA.

The CDR3 sequence is CASSLAFFSERVLGEDTGELFF. The V call is TRBV11-1, the J call TRBJ2-2; the D gene TCRdb calls, TRBD2, cannot be checked with no DNA. Germline V gene data show CDR1 as SGHAT and CDR2 as FQDESV (reference sequence). This CDR3 spans 22 amino acids.

The rearrangement uses TRBV6-5 and TRBJ2-1; TCRdb names TRBD1, which stays unverified in the absence of DNA. Germline V CDR1 and CDR2: MNHEY, SVGAGI. This CDR3 region has 16 residues. CDR3 region: CASSYLTGMSYNEQFF.

V usage is TRBV6-6 and J usage is TRBJ2-2; TCRdb designates TRBD1, a call that cannot be tested without DNA. CDR1 and CDR2 (germline): MNHNY, SVGAGI (reference sequence). This CDR3 contains 12 residues. The CDR3 reads CASSPYVGELFF.